Below, 13 T cell receptor beta chains from the same sample are listed, as sequenced in a study of blood T cell repertoires in COVID-19. Using immunoSEQ multiplex PCR, the repertoire was profiled, and TCRdb retains in-frame clones only, with some absent. In the table there are around 60,000 clones, roughly 83% of which are singletons. The sequenced sample was peripheral blood. The origin of the receptors is a man in his 60s with COVID-19, enrolled during active disease.

The chain joins TRBV6-1 to TRBJ1-4, with D tentatively TRBD1 (5 bases). Trimming took 2 bases from V and 5 from J, leaving 9 bases between them. The CDR3 totals 14 residues. Germline CDR1 is MNHNS and CDR2 is SASEGT. The CDR3 protein is CASSEPGNNEKLFF. The CDR3 nucleotides read TGTGCCAGCAGTGAACCAGGGAACAATGAAAAACTGTTTTTT.

The chain couples TRBV5-5 to TRBJ1-6; perhaps TRBD1 as D (5 bases). The CDR3 runs 15 residues. Trimming removed 0 bases from V and 4 bases from J, with 8 bases in between. Per germline, CDR1 SGHKS and CDR2 YYEKEE (reference sequence). In nucleotides, the CDR3 is TGTGCCAGCAGCTTGGACAGGACATATAATTCACCCCTCCACTTT. It codes for CASSLDRTYNSPLHF.

The chain recombines TRBV19 with TRBJ1-5; D possibly corresponds to TRBD1 (5 bases). This CDR3 comprises 14 residues. V lost 2 bases and J 6 bases, leaving 11 bases between the germline ends. Germline values: CDR1 LNHDA, CDR2 SQIVND (reference sequence). CDR3 amino acids: CASSIQGLGQPQHF. The CDR3 bases are TGTGCCAGTAGTATACAGGGTCTTGGTCAGCCCCAGCATTTT.

V gene TRBV2 combines with J gene TRBJ1-5; TRBD1 is a possible D gene (6 bases). Germline CDR1 SNHLY, CDR2 FYNNEI. V was pared by 5 bases and J by 3 bases, with 11 bases between. The CDR3 is made up of 14 amino acids. CDR3 region: CASSLQGNNQPQHF. The CDR3 DNA reads as TGTGCCAGCAGTTTACAGGGAAACAATCAGCCCCAGCATTTT.

This clone was counted many times. This sequence joins TRBV6-2 or TRBV6-3 and TRBJ2-7, with D hard to call. Looked up from germline, CDR1 is MNHEY and CDR2 is SVGEGT. The CDR3 has 14 residues. Trimming shortened V by 4 bases and J by 3 bases, and 13 bases separated the two germline ends. The CDR3 sequence: CASSFPGGNYEQYF. As DNA, the CDR3 is TGTGCCAGCAGTTTCCCGGGTGGAAACTACGAGCAGTACTTC.

This clone was detected only once. The V gene is TRBV28, the J gene TRBJ1-2; 9 bases match TRBD1. Germline CDR1 is MDHEN and CDR2 is SYDVKM. The CDR3 has 15 residues. The V gene end was trimmed by 4 bases and the J gene end by 8 bases; junction bases not matched to a gene: 11. CDR3 sequence (DNA): TGTGCCAGCAGTTCCGCGAAACAGGGGGCAGGGGGCTACACCTTC. It codes for CASSSAKQGAGGYTF.

The chain recombines TRBV3-1 (or the pseudogene TRBV3-2) with TRBJ2-3, with D perhaps TRBD2 (5 bases). V dropped 4 bases and J dropped 3 bases, with 17 bases sitting between them. The germline V gene has CDR1 LGHDT and CDR2 YNNKEL (reference sequence). The CDR3 is made up of 16 amino acids. For the CDR3, the DNA is TGTGCCAGCAGCCCAGAGGCTAGCCCTGGGACAGATACGCAGTATTTT. Its protein is CASSPEASPGTDTQYF.

The rearrangement uses TRBV28 and TRBJ1-6; D is possibly TRBD1 (6 bases). Germline V CDR1 and CDR2: MDHEN, SYDVKM. The CDR3 is 14 amino acids. V lost 3 bases, J lost 9 bases, and 12 bases lay in between. The CDR3 spells CASSLGQKSSPLHF. The CDR3 DNA reads TGTGCCAGCAGTTTGGGACAAAAGAGTTCACCCCTCCACTTT.

The chain links TRBV5-1 to TRBJ1-1; 9 positions match TRBD1. Germline CDR1 and CDR2: SGHRS and YFSETQ. The CDR3 runs to 14 residues. V lost 2 bases and J lost 3; bases outside the gene matches: 2. The CDR3 region has the DNA TGCGCCAGCAGCTTACAGGGGGCCGACACTGAAGCTTTCTTT. Amino acids: CASSLQGADTEAFF.

The V gene is TRBV27, the J gene TRBJ1-2; 7 bases fit TRBD1. The CDR3 totals 17 residues. The ends lost 6 bases at V and 0 bases at J; junction bases unmatched: 13. Germline assignment: CDR1 MNHEY and CDR2 SMNVEV (reference sequence). CDR3 protein: CASSAYLGTDANYGYTF. Written as DNA, the CDR3 is TGTGCCAGCAGCGCATATTTAGGGACAGATGCTAACTATGGCTACACCTTC.

This clone was seen once. This chain uses TRBV19 with TRBJ1-1, with TRBD1 matching 9 bases. The CDR3 is made up of 18 amino acids. The germline V gene has CDR1 LNHDA and CDR2 SQIVND (reference sequence). With 7 bases clipped from V and 1 base from J, the junction kept 16 bases outside the gene matches. The DNA of the CDR3 is TGTGCCAGTATGGCGCGGGGTGGGACAGGGAATGCGAACACTGAAGCTTTCTTT. Translated: CASMARGGTGNANTEAFF.

This sequence joins TRBV19 and TRBJ2-2; D gene unclear. Trimming removed 7 bases at V and 4 bases at J, with 19 bases between. There are 16 residues in the CDR3. Germline V gene sequence: CDR1 LNHDA, CDR2 SQIVND (reference sequence). This CDR3 is CASIRTTRSGTGELFF. The CDR3 DNA follows: TGTGCCAGTATCCGAACGACCCGGTCGGGCACCGGGGAGCTGTTTTTT. The full variable domain, in which reference TRBV19 and TRBJ2-2 provide the parts outside the CDR3, is DGGITQSPKYLFRKEGQNVTLSCEQNLNHDAMYWYRQDPGQGLRLIYYSQIVNDFQKGDIAEGYSVSREKKESFPLTVTSAQKNPTAFYLCASIRTTRSGTGELFFGEGSRLTVL.

The rearrangement joins TRBV2 to TRBJ2-7, with D possibly TRBD1 on 6 matching bases. Per germline, CDR1 SNHLY and CDR2 FYNNEI. The CDR3 extends over 16 amino acids. The ends were cut back, 0 bases at V and 1 base at J, with 13 bases in the middle. The CDR3 protein is CASSEAWGRRSYEQYF. The CDR3 nucleotides are TGTGCCAGCAGTGAAGCGTGGGGGCGGCGATCCTACGAGCAGTACTTC.